This TCR beta chain was identified in a study of T cells after yellow fever vaccination. This clonotype has only a few counts. TCRdb analysed the 5' RACE reads with MiXCR anew, one entry per CDR3 protein. The repertoire holds about 580,000 distinct CDR3 sequences, with about a sixth as singletons. The CDR3 sequence is 16 residues long. V was clipped by 2 bases and J by 6 bases, with 21 bases between them. Germline V CDR1 and CDR2: DFQATT, SNEGSKA (reference sequence). This rearrangement joins TRBV20-1 to TRBJ2-3; D might be TRBD1 or TRBD2, each matching 5 bases. This sequence was found in a man aged 18 to 29 who received the YFV17D yellow fever vaccine. The sequences come from PBMCs, collected 5 to 6 days after the first yellow fever vaccination. This CDR3 is CSARPPGPLDGDTQYF. The CDR3 region has the DNA TGCAGTGCTAGACCGCCGGGACCCCTAGACGGTGATACGCAGTATTTT.